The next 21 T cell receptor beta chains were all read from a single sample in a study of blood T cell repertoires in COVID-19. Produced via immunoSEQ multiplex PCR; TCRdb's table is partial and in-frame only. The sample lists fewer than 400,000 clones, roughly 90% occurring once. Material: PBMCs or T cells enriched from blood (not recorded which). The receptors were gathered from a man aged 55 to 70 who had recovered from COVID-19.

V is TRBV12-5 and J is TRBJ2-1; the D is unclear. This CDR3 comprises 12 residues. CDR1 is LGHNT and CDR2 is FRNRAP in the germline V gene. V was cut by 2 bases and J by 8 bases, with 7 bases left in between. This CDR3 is CASGLNLHEQFF. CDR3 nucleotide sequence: TGTGCTAGTGGTTTGAACCTACATGAGCAGTTCTTC. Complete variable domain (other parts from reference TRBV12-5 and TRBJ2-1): DARVTQTPRHKVTEMGQEVTMRCQPILGHNTVFWYRQTMMQGLELLAYFRNRAPLDDSGMPKDRFSAEMPDATLATLKIQPSEPRDSAVYFCASGLNLHEQFFGPGTRLTVL.

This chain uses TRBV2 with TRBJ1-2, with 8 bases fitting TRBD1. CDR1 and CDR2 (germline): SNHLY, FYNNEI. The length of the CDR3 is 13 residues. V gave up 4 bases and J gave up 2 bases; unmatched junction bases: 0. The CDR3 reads CASSGTGNYGYTF. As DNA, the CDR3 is TGTGCCAGCAGTGGGACAGGGAACTATGGCTACACCTTC.

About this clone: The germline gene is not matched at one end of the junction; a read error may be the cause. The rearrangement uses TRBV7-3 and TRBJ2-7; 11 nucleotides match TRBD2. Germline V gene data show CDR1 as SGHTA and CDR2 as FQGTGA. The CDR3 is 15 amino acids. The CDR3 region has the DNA TGTGCCAGCAGCCTAACTAGCGGGGGACCCTACGAGCAGTACTTC. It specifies CASSLTSGGPYEQYF. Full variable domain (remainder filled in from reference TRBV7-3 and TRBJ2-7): GAGVSQTPSNKVTEKGKYVELRCDPISGHTALYWYRQSLGQGPEFLIYFQGTGAADDSGLPNDRFFAVRPEGSVSTLKIQRTERGDSAVYLCASSLTSGGPYEQYFGPGTRLTVT.

CDR3 coding DNA: TGTGCCAGCAGTGAAGCGCTATACAGTAACTATGGCTACACCTTC. Protein product: CASSEALYSNYGYTF. V and J are TRBV2 and TRBJ1-2; D call uncertain. CDR1 is SNHLY and CDR2 is FYNNEI in the germline V gene. This CDR3 contains 15 residues. The germline V and J ends were trimmed by 0 bases and 1 base, with 9 bases remaining between them.

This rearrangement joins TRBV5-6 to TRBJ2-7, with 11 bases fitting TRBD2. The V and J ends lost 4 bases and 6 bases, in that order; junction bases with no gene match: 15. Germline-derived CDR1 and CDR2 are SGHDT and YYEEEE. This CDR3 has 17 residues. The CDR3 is CASSPSGTSGRVGEQYF. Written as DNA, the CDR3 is TGTGCCAGCAGCCCTTCCGGGACTAGCGGAAGAGTAGGCGAGCAGTACTTC.

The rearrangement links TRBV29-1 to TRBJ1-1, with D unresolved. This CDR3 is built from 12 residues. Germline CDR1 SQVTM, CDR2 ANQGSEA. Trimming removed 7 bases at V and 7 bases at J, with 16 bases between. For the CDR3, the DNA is TGCAGCGCCGAAGTTCCAGGATTTGAAGCTTTCTTT. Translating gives CSAEVPGFEAFF.

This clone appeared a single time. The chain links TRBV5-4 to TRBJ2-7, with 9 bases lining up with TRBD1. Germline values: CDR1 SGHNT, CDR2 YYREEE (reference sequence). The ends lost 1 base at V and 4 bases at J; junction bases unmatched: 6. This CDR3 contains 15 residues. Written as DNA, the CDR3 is TGTGCCAGCAGCTTGAAGGAACAGGGGGCGTACGAGCAGTACTTC. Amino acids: CASSLKEQGAYEQYF.

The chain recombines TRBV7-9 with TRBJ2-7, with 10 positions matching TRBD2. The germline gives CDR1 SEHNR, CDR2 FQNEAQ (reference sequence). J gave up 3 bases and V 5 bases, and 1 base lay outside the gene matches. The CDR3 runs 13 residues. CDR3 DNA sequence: TGTGCCAGCAGCACTAGCGGGGTCTACGAGCAGTACTTC. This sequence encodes CASSTSGVYEQYF.

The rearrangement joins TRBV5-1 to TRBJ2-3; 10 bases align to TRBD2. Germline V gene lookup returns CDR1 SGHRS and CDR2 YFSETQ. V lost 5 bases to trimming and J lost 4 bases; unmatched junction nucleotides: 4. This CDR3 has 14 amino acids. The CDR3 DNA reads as TGCGCCAGCAGTCAAGCGGGAGGGGCAGATACGCAGTATTTT. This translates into CASSQAGGADTQYF.

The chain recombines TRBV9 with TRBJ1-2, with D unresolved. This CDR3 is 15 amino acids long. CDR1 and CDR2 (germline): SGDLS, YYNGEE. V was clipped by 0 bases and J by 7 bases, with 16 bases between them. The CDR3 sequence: CASSVVMGGSSGYTF. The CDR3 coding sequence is TGTGCCAGCAGCGTAGTAATGGGAGGTTCGTCTGGCTACACCTTC.

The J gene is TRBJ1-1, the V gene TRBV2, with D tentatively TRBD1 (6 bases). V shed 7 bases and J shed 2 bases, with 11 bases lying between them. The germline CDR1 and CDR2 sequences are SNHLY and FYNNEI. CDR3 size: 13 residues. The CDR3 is CASTSQGNTEAFF. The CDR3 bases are TGTGCCAGCACTTCACAGGGTAACACTGAAGCTTTCTTT.

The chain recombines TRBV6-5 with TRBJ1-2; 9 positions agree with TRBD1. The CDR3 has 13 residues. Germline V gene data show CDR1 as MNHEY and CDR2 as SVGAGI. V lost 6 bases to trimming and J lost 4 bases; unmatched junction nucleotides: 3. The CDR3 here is CASRDRGSYGYTF. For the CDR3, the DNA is TGTGCCAGCAGGGACAGGGGTTCCTATGGCTACACCTTC.

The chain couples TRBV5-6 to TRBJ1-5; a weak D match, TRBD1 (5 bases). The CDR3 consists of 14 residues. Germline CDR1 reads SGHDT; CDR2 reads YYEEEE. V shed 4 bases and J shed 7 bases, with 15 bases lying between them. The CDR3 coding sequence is TGTGCCAGCAGCGTGGTCGGGGGAAACCAGCCCCAGCATTTT. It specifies CASSVVGGNQPQHF.

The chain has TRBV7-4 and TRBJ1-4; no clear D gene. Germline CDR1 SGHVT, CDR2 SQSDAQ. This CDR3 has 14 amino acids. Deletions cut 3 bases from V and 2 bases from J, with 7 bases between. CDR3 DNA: TGTGCCAGCAGCTTGGGCCCGACTAATGAAAAACTGTTTTTT. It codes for CASSLGPTNEKLFF.

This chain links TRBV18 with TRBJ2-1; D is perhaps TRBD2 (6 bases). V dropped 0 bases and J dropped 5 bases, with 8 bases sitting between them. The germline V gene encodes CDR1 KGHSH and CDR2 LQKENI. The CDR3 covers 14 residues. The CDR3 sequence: CASSPPGGDNEQFF. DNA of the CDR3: TGTGCCAGCTCACCACCCGGCGGGGACAATGAGCAGTTCTTC.

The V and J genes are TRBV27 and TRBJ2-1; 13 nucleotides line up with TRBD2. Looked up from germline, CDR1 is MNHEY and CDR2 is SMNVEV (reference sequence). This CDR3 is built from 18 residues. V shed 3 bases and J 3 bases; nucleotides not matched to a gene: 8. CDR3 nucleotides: TGTGCCAGCAGTTTCCTGGGACTAGCGGGGAAGGTCTACAATGAGCAGTTCTTC. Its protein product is CASSFLGLAGKVYNEQFF.

The CDR3 DNA sequence: TGTGCCAGCAGCTTACGTCCACTTTATAGCAATCAGCCCCAGCATTTT. Protein sequence: CASSLRPLYSNQPQHF. The chain recombines TRBV7-2 with TRBJ1-5; D remains ambiguous. With 2 bases removed from V and 0 bases from J, the gap between germline ends came to 11 bases. Germline V lookup: CDR1 SGHTA, CDR2 FQGNSA. This CDR3 spans 16 amino acids. Full variable domain (remainder filled in from reference TRBV7-2 and TRBJ1-5): GAGVSQSPSNKVTEKGKDVELRCDPISGHTALYWYRQSLGQGLEFLIYFQGNSAPDKSGLPSDRFSAERTGGSVSTLTIQRTQQEDSAVYLCASSLRPLYSNQPQHFGDGTRLSIL.

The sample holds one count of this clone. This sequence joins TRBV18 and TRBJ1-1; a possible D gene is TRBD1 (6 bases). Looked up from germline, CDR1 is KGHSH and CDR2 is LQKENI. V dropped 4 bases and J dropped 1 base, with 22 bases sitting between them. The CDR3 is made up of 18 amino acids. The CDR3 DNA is TGTGCCAGCTCACAGCGACAGGAAGGGGAGGGGTGGAACACTGAAGCTTTCTTT. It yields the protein CASSQRQEGEGWNTEAFF.

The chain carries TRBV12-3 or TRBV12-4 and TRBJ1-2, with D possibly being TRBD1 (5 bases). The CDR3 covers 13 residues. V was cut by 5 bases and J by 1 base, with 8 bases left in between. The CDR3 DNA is TGTGCCAGCAGTCGACAGAATAACTATGGCTACACCTTC. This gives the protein CASSRQNNYGYTF.

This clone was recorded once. DNA of the CDR3: TGTGCCAGCAGCAAGGACAGGGTGAATGAAAAACTGTTTTTT. Encoded protein: CASSKDRVNEKLFF. The rearrangement joins TRBV28 to TRBJ1-4; 8 positions agree with TRBD1. This CDR3 comprises 14 residues. Trimming took 6 bases from V and 5 from J; bases not matched to a gene: 5. Germline CDR1 and CDR2: MDHEN and SYDVKM.

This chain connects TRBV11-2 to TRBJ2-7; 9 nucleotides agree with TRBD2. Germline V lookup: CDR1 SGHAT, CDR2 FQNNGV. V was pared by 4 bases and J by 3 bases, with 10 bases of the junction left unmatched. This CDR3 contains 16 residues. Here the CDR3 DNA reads TGTGCCAGCAGCTACCGCCGTAGCGGGAGCAGCTACGAGCAGTACTTC. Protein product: CASSYRRSGSSYEQYF.